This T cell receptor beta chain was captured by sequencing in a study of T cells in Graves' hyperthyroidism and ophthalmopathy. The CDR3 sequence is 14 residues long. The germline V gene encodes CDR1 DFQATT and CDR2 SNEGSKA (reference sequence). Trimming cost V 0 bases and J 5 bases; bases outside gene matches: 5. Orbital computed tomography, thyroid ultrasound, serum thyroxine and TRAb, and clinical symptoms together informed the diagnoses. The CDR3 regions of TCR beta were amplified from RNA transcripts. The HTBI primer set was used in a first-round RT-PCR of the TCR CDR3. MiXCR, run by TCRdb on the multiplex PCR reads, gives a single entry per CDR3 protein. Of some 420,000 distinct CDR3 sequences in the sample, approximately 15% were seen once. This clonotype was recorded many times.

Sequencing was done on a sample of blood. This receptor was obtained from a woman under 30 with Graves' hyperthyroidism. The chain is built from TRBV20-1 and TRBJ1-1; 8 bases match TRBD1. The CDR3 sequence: CSARDLTGVTEAFF. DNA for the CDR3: TGCAGTGCTAGAGATCTGACAGGGGTGACTGAAGCTTTCTTT.